A selection of T cell receptor beta chains follows, all from one sample in a study of shared clonotypes between healthy human individuals. TCRdb's table, derived via immunoSEQ multiplex PCR, lists solely in-frame clones and lacks some. In the table there are around 2.5 million clones, roughly 93% of which are singletons. Sequencing input: naive CD4+ T cells from PBMCs. These receptors came from a man aged 18 to 29 in good health. Some clones in this sample may be carry-over from other donors' samples. Each CDR3 is given with its conserved first and last residue. A D gene is named only where the DNA matches it firmly. Some rows have no size entry. The others give once, few or many, or a class for an expanded clone.

size: -; V: TRBV15; D: TRBD2; J: TRBJ2-3; CDR3: CATSRDIAGVRDTQYF; DNA: TGTGCCACCAGCAGAGATATAGCGGGAGTGAGAGATACGCAGTATTTT
size: -; V: TRBV18; D: -; J: TRBJ1-2; CDR3: CASSRDTQYGYTF; DNA: TGTGCCAGCTCGCGGGACACCCAGTATGGCTACACCTTC
size: -; V: TRBV15; D: -; J: TRBJ2-1; CDR3: CATSRAVREQFF; DNA: TGTGCCACCAGCAGAGCAGTAAGGGAGCAGTTCTTC
size: -; V: TRBV7-9; D: TRBD2; J: TRBJ2-5; CDR3: CASSLRGAGERETQYF; DNA: TGTGCCAGCAGCTTAAGAGGGGCGGGAGAGAGAGAGACCCAGTACTTC
size: once; V: TRBV10-3; D: -; J: TRBJ1-2; CDR3: CAIRTLGGDGYTF; DNA: TGTGCCATCAGGACCCTGGGAGGGGACGGCTACACCTTC
size: -; V: TRBV18; D: TRBD2; J: TRBJ2-7; CDR3: CASSATSGTRDEQYF; DNA: TGTGCCAGCTCGGCCACTAGCGGAACAAGAGACGAGCAGTACTTC
size: -; V: TRBV15; D: -; J: TRBJ2-6; CDR3: CATSRAGLPGANVLTF; DNA: TGTGCCACCAGCAGGGCAGGGCTACCTGGGGCCAACGTCCTGACTTTC
size: -; V: TRBV28; D: -; J: TRBJ1-3; CDR3: CASRPYDKFSGVANTIYF; DNA: TGTGCCAGCAGACCCTATGATAAATTCTCGGGAGTCGCAAACACCATATATTTT
size: -; V: TRBV27; D: -; J: TRBJ2-7; CDR3: CASRDGAPYKQYF; DNA: TGTGCCAGCAGGGACGGAGCCCCCTACAAGCAGTACTTC
size: -; V: TRBV6-8; D: -; J: TRBJ2-1; CDR3: CASTGRASYNEQFF; DNA: TGTGCCAGCACAGGGCGGGCGTCCTACAATGAGCAGTTCTTC
size: -; V: TRBV19; D: TRBD1; J: TRBJ1-1; CDR3: CASRESQGAGTEAFF; DNA: TGTGCCAGTAGGGAGTCACAGGGGGCTGGGACTGAAGCTTTCTTT
size: -; V: TRBV30; D: -; J: TRBJ1-6; CDR3: CAWSVPPGILVPLHF; DNA: TGTGCCTGGAGTGTACCTCCCGGGATCCTGGTACCCCTCCACTTT
size: -; V: TRBV7-3; D: TRBD2; J: TRBJ2-1; CDR3: CASSPARLAGYNEQFF; DNA: TGTGCCAGCAGCCCCGCCCGGCTAGCGGGCTACAATGAGCAGTTCTTC